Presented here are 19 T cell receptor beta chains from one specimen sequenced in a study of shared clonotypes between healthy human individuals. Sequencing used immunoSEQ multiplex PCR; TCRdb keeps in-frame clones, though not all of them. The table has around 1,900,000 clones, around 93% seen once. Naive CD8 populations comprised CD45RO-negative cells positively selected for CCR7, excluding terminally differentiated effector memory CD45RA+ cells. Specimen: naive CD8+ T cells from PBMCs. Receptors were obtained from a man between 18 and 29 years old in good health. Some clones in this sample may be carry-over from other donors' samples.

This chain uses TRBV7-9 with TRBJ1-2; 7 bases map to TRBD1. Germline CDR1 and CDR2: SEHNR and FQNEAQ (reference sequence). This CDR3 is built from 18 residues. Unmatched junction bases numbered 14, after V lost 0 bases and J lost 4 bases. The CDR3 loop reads CASSLAPQGSPRGYGYTF. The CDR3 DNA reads TGTGCCAGCAGCTTAGCACCACAGGGGAGTCCCCGGGGCTATGGCTACACCTTC.

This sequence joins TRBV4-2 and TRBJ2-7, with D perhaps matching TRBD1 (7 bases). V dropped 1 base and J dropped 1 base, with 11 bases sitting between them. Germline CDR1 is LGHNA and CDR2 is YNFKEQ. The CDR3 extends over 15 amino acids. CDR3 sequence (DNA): TGTGCCAGCAGCCAAGGACCAGGGGGGTCCTACGAGCAGTACTTC. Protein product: CASSQGPGGSYEQYF.

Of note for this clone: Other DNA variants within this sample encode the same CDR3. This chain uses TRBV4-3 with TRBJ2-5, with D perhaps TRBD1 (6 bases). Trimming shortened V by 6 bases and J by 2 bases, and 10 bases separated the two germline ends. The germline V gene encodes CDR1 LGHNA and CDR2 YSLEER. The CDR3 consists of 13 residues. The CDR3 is CASSQDSQETQYF. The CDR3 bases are TGCGCCAGCAGTCAGGACAGTCAAGAGACCCAGTACTTC.

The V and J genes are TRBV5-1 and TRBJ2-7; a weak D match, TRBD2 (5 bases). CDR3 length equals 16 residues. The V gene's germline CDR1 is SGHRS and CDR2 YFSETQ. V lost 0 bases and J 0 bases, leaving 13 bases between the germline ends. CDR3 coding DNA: TGCGCCAGCAGCTTGGCCGAGGGCCCCAGCTCCTACGAGCAGTACTTC. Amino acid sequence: CASSLAEGPSSYEQYF.

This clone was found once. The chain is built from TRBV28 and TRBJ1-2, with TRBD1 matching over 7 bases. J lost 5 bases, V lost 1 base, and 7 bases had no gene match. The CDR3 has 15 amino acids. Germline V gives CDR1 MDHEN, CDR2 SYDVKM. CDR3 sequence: CASSLSGTESYGYTF. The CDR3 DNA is TGTGCCAGCAGTTTATCCGGGACAGAGAGTTATGGCTACACCTTC.

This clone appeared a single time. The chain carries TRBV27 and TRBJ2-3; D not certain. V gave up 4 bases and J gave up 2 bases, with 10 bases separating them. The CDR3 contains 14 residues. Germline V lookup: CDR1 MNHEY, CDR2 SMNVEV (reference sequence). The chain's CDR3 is CASSSLTFTDTQYF. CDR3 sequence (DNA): TGTGCCAGCAGTTCCCTCACCTTCACAGATACGCAGTATTTT.

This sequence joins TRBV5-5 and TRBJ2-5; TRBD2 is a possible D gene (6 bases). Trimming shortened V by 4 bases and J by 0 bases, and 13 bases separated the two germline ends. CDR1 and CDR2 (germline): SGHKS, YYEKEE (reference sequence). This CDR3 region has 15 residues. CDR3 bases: TGTGCCAGCAGCCCGCCCCGGGACTACCAAGAGACCCAGTACTTC. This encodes CASSPPRDYQETQYF.

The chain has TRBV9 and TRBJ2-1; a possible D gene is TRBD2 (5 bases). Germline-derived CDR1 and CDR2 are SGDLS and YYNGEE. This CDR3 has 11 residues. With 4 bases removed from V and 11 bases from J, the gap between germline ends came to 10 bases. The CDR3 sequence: CASSSRDKQFF. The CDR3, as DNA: TGTGCCAGCAGCTCTCGGGATAAGCAGTTCTTC.

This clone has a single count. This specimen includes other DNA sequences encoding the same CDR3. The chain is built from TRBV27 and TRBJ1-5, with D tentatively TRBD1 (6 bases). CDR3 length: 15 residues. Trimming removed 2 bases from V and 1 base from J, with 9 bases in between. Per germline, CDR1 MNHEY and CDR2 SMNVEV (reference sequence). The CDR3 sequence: CASSLGRGSNQPQHF. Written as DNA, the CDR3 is TGTGCCAGCAGTTTAGGCAGGGGAAGCAATCAGCCCCAGCATTTT.

The CDR3 sequence is CASSSFGGAGGWETQYF. CDR3 DNA: TGTGCCAGCAGCTCTTTCGGGGGAGCGGGAGGATGGGAGACCCAGTACTTC. The rearrangement links TRBV7-8 to TRBJ2-5; the match to TRBD2 covers 9 bases. Germline V gene data show CDR1 as SGHVS and CDR2 as FQNEAQ. CDR3 length equals 17 residues. The V segment lost 4 bases and the J segment 5 bases; nucleotides outside the gene matches: 14.

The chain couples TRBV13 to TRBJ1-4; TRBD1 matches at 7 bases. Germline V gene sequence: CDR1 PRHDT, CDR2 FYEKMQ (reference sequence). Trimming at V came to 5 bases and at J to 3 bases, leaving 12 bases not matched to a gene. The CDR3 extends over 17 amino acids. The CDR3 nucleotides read TGTGCCAGCAGCCCTTGGGAGGGGGCCACCCCTAATGAAAAACTGTTTTTT. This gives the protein CASSPWEGATPNEKLFF.

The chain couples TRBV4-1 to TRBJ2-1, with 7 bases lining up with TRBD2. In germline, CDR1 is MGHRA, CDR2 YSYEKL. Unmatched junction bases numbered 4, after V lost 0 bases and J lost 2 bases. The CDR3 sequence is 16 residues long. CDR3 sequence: CASSQDPAGPYNEQFF. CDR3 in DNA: TGCGCCAGCAGCCAAGATCCAGCGGGACCCTACAATGAGCAGTTCTTC.

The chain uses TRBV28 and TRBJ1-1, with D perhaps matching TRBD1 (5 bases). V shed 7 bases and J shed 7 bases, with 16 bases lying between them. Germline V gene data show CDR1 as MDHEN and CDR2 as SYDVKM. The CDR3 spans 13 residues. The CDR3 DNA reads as TGTGCCAGCACCCCCTGGGGGAGTAGTGAAGCTTTCTTT. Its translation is CASTPWGSSEAFF.

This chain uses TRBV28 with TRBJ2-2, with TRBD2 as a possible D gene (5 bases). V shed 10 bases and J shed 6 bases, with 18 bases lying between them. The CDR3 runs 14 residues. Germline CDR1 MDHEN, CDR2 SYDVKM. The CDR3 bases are TGTGCCACCAGGACCCTAACTAGTCCCGGGGAGCTGTTTTTT. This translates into CATRTLTSPGELFF. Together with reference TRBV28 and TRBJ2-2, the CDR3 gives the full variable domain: DVKVTQSSRYLVKRTGEKVFLECVQDMDHENMFWYRQDPGLGLRLIYFSYDVKMKEKGDIPEGYSVSREKKERFSLILESASTNQTSMYLCATRTLTSPGELFFGEGSRLTVL.

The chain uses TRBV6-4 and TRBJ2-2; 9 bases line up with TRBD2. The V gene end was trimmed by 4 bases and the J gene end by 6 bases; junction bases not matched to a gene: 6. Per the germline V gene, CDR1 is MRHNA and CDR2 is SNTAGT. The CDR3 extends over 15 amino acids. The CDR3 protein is CASSAPSGAAGELFF. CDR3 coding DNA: TGTGCCAGCAGTGCGCCTAGCGGGGCGGCCGGGGAGCTGTTTTTT.

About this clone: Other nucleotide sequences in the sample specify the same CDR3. The CDR3 DNA reads as TGTGCCAGCAGCGCAACTTCAGGGTACGAGCAGTACTTC. Protein product: CASSATSGYEQYF. The J gene is TRBJ2-7, the V gene TRBV9, with D possibly TRBD1 on 5 matching bases. The germline V and J ends were trimmed by 3 bases and 4 bases, with 11 bases remaining between them. CDR3 length: 13 amino acids. Germline lookup yields CDR1 SGDLS and CDR2 YYNGEE.

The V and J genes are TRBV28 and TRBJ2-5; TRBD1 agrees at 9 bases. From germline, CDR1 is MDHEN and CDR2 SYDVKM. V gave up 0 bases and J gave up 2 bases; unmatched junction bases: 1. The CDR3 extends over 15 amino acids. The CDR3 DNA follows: TGTGCCAGCAGTTTATGGGACAGGGGACAAGAGACCCAGTACTTC. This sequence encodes CASSLWDRGQETQYF.

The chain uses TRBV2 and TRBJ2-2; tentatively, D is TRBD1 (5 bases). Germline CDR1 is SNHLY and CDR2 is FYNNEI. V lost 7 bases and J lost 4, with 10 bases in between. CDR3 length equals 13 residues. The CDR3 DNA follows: TGTGCCAGCAAGGGGCTCGGCACCGGGGAGCTGTTTTTT. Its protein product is CASKGLGTGELFF.

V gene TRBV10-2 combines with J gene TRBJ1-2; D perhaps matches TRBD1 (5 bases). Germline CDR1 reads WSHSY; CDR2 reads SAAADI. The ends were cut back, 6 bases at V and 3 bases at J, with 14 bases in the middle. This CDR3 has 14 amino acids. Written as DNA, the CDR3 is TGCGCCAGCAGGGGGAGCAGGGATGACTATGGCTACACCTTC. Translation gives CASRGSRDDYGYTF.